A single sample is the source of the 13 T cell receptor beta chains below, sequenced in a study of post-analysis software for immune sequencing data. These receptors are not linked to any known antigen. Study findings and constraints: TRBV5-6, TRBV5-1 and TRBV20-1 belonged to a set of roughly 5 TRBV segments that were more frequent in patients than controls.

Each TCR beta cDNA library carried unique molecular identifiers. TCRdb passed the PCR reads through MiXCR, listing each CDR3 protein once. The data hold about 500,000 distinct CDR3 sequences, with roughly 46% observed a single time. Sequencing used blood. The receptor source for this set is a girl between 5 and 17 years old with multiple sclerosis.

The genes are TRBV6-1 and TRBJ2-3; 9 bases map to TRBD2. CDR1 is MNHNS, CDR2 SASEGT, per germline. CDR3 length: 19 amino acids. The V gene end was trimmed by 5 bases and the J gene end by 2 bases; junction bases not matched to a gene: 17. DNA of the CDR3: TGTGCCAGCAGTCCCCTCTTGGACTTAGCGGGAGACTCCACAGATACGCAGTATTTT. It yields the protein CASSPLLDLAGDSTDTQYF.

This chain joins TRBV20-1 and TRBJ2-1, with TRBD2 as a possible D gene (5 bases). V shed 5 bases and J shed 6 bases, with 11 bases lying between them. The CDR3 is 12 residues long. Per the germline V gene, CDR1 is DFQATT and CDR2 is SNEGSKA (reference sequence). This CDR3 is CSASGESNEQFF. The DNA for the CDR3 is TGCAGTGCTTCCGGGGAATCCAATGAGCAGTTCTTC.

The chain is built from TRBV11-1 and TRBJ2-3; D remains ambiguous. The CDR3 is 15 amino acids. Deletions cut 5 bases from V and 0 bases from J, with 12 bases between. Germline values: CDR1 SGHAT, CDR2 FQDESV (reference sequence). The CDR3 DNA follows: TGTGCCAGCAGCCCAAGGACCCCTAGCACAGATACGCAGTATTTT. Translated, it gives CASSPRTPSTDTQYF.

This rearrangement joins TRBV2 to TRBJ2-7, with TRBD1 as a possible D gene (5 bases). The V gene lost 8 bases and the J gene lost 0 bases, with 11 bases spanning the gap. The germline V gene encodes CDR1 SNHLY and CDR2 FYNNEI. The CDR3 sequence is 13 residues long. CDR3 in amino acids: CASSDRVSYEQYF. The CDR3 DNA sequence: TGTGCCAGCTCCGACAGAGTCTCCTACGAGCAGTACTTC.

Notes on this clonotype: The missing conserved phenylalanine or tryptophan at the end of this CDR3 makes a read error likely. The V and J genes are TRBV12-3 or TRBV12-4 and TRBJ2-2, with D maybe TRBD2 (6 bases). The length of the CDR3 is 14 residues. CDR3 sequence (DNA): TGTGCCGGCAGTTTATCAGCGCGGGGAGGGGAGCTGTTTTGT. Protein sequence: CAGSLSARGGELFC.

In DNA form, the CDR3 reads TGCGCCAGCAGCCTCCGGACTAGCGGTGTAGGAGAGCAGTACTTC. It codes for CASSLRTSGVGEQYF. The chain recombines TRBV4-1 with TRBJ2-4; 10 positions match TRBD2. The CDR3 has 15 residues. Germline V gene data show CDR1 as MGHRA and CDR2 as YSYEKL. With 4 bases clipped from V and 13 bases from J, the junction kept 13 bases outside the gene matches.

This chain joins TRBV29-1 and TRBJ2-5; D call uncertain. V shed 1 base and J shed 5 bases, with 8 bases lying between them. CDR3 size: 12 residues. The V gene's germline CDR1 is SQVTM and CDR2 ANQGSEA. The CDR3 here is CSVEGVYETQYF. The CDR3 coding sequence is TGCAGCGTTGAAGGGGTTTACGAGACCCAGTACTTC.

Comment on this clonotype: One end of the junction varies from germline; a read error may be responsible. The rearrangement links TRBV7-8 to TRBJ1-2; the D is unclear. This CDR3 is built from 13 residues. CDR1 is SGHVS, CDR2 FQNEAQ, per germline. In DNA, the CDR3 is TGTACCAGCAGCTACGGGTGGTTCTATGGCTACACCTTC. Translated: CTSSYGWFYGYTF.

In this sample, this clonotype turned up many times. The CDR3 region has the DNA TGTGCCAGCAGCACAAGCCCCCAGACTCCTTACGAGCAGTACTTC. Translating it yields CASSTSPQTPYEQYF. The J gene is TRBJ2-7, the V gene TRBV11-1; D unclear. The V gene lost 5 bases and the J gene lost 4 bases, with 18 bases spanning the gap. There are 15 residues in the CDR3. Germline V gene data show CDR1 as SGHAT and CDR2 as FQDESV (reference sequence). The variable domain in full, completed from reference TRBV11-1 and TRBJ2-7, reads EAEVAQSPRYKITEKSQAVAFWCDPISGHATLYWYRQILGQGPELLVQFQDESVVDDSQLPKDRFSAERLKGVDSTLKIQPAELGDSAMYLCASSTSPQTPYEQYFGPGTRLTVT.

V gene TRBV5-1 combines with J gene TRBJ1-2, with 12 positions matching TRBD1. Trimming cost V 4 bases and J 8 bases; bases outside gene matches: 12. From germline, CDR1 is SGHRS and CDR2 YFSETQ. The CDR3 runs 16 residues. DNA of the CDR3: TGCGCCAGCAGCCTGACAACCGGGACAGGGGGCCAAGGCTACACCTTC. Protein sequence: CASSLTTGTGGQGYTF.

The CDR3 sequence: CSASLDAGPPYTQYF. The CDR3 bases are TGCAGCGCCTCTTTAGATGCGGGTCCCCCTTATACGCAGTATTTT. The genes are TRBV29-1 and TRBJ2-3, with a possible D match to TRBD2 (5 bases). CDR3 length: 15 residues. The germline V gene has CDR1 SQVTM and CDR2 ANQGSEA. The V end was cut by 7 bases, the J end by 7 bases, with 24 bases between.

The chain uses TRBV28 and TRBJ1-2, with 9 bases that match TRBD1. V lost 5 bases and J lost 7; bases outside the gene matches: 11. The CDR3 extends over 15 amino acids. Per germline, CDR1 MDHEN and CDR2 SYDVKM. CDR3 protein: CASSLPGQGYRGYTF. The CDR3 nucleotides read TGTGCCAGCAGTCTTCCGGGACAGGGATATCGTGGCTACACCTTC.

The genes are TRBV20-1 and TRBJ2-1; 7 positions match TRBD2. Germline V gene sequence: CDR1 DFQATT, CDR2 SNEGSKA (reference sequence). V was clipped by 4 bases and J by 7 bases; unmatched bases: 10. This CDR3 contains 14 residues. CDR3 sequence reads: CSAKRREQFNEQFF. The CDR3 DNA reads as TGCAGTGCTAAACGGCGGGAGCAGTTTAATGAGCAGTTCTTC.